The T cell receptor beta chain described here comes from a study of response to subunit inactivated influenza vaccine. Regarding the study as a whole: That few new T cells are recruited by each seasonal influenza vaccination was the authors' suggestion.

V was cut by 3 bases and J by 7 bases, with 9 bases left in between. The CDR3 extends over 12 amino acids. Germline-derived CDR1 and CDR2 are LGHDT and YNNKEL (reference sequence). This clonotype turned up a few times. The antigen remains unidentified. One entry per CDR3 protein, called by TCRdb with MiXCR from the RT-PCR reads. The sample lists 450,000 to 600,000 distinct CDR3 sequences, about 15% occurring once. The source was CD4+ T cells sorted from PBMCs, collected less than 30 months after vaccination. The rearrangement joins TRBV3-1 to TRBJ1-2; D not certain. The origin of this receptor is a man aged 50 to 69 who received an inactivated influenza vaccine. CDR3 loop: CASSQAPGGYTF. The CDR3 bases are TGTGCCAGCAGCCAGGCCCCCGGTGGCTACACCTTC.